The 16 T cell receptor beta chains below come from one sample, sequenced in a study of shared clonotypes between healthy human individuals. The table came from immunoSEQ multiplex PCR; TCRdb's copy has only in-frame clones and leaves some out. The sample carries 950,000 to 1,100,000 clones, about 75% recorded once. The sample taken for sequencing was memory CD4+ T cells sorted from blood. The subset: CD45RA-negative fraction. Source of these receptors: a man aged 18 to 35 in good health.

This chain connects TRBV7-9 to TRBJ2-5; TRBD2 might be the D (6 bases). Trimming removed 1 base at V and 3 bases at J, with 12 bases between. The CDR3 spans 15 residues. Germline CDR1 SEHNR, CDR2 FQNEAQ (reference sequence). CDR3 DNA sequence: TGTGCCAGCAGCTTAGAGCGTCGGGGGAAAGAGACCCAGTACTTC. Its protein product is CASSLERRGKETQYF.

On this clone: Compared with germline, one end of the junction differs, possibly owing to a read error. V and J are TRBV7-2 and TRBJ2-7; TRBD1 is a possible D gene (6 bases). The CDR3 contains 14 residues. Germline V gene lookup returns CDR1 SGHTA and CDR2 FQGNSA. The CDR3 protein is CASSLGRGSSEQYF. For the CDR3, the DNA is TGTGCCAGCAGCTTAGGCAGGGGATCCTCCGAGCAGTACTTC. Complete variable domain (other parts from reference TRBV7-2 and TRBJ2-7): GAGVSQSPSNKVTEKGKDVELRCDPISGHTALYWYRQSLGQGLEFLIYFQGNSAPDKSGLPSDRFSAERTGGSVSTLTIQRTQQEDSAVYLCASSLGRGSSEQYFGPGTRLTVT.

The chain links TRBV30 to TRBJ1-5; TRBD1 matches 10 bases. The CDR3 is 13 amino acids. Germline values: CDR1 GTSNPN, CDR2 SVGIG (reference sequence). The V and J ends lost 5 bases and 5 bases, in that order; junction bases with no gene match: 3. The CDR3, as DNA: TGTGCCTGGGCGACAGGGGGCTATCAGCCCCAGCATTTT. The encoded protein is CAWATGGYQPQHF.

The DNA for the CDR3 is TGTGCCAGCAGCCGGGGGACCAACGTCCTGACTTTC. The encoded protein is CASSRGTNVLTF. The rearrangement joins TRBV7-9 to TRBJ2-6; a weak D match, TRBD2 (6 bases). The length of the CDR3 is 12 residues. V lost 5 bases, J lost 8 bases, and 7 bases lay in between. Looked up from germline, CDR1 is SEHNR and CDR2 is FQNEAQ (reference sequence).

J is TRBJ2-7 and V is TRBV2, with 14 bases lining up with TRBD2. J was trimmed by 6 bases and V by 1 base; bases with no gene match: 11. The CDR3 length is 18 residues. Germline lookup yields CDR1 SNHLY and CDR2 FYNNEI. The CDR3 nucleotides are TGTGCCAGCAGTGAAGATTCGGGGACTAGCGGGGGTGGGCTCGAGCAGTACTTC. As protein: CASSEDSGTSGGGLEQYF.

Details on this clone: The identical CDR3 is also encoded by other nucleotide sequences in the sample. The V call is TRBV6-5, the J call TRBJ2-2; the D is unclear. Germline V lookup: CDR1 MNHEY, CDR2 SVGAGI. Trimming pared 0 bases from V and 2 bases from J, leaving 1 base between. There are 13 residues in the CDR3. DNA for the CDR3: TGTGCCAGCAGTTACTCCAACACCGGGGAGCTGTTTTTT. Amino acids: CASSYSNTGELFF.

The DNA for the CDR3 is TGCAGCGTTGAGGGGGGGCCTAATAACTATGGCTACACCTTC. Encoded protein: CSVEGGPNNYGYTF. The genes are TRBV29-1 and TRBJ1-2; weak D call: TRBD1 (6 bases). V dropped 3 bases and J dropped 1 base, with 12 bases sitting between them. CDR1 is SQVTM, CDR2 ANQGSEA, per germline. This CDR3 spans 14 amino acids.

This rearrangement joins TRBV21-1 to TRBJ2-1; TRBD2, the table's D call, was not compared with the DNA. TRBV21-1 is reported as a pseudogene. This CDR3 comprises 15 residues. The CDR3 bases are TGTGCCAGCATCCTGGCGGGACGCTCCTACAATGAGCAGTTCTTC. Translated, it gives CASILAGRSYNEQFF.

The chain has TRBV27 and TRBJ2-2; 8 bases line up with TRBD2. From germline, CDR1 is MNHEY and CDR2 SMNVEV (reference sequence). This CDR3 is 16 amino acids long. Unmatched junction bases numbered 7, after V lost 2 bases and J lost 5 bases. The CDR3 region has the DNA TGTGCCAGCAGTTTAAAGGCTAGCGGGCGTACCGGGGAGCTGTTTTTT. Translation: CASSLKASGRTGELFF.

The chain recombines TRBV9 with TRBJ2-1, with a tentative D call TRBD2 (6 bases). V lost 0 bases and J 1 base, leaving 11 bases between the germline ends. This CDR3 has 16 residues. Germline CDR1 is SGDLS and CDR2 is YYNGEE. The CDR3 region is CASSVDLSGSYNEQFF. CDR3 sequence (DNA): TGTGCCAGCAGCGTAGATCTGAGCGGGTCCTACAATGAGCAGTTCTTC.

This clone was seen once. The gene calls are TRBV21-1 and TRBJ1-2; TRBD1 was called by the table and not checked on the DNA. TRBV21-1 is an annotated pseudogene. This CDR3 is built from 15 residues. Here the CDR3 reads CASSKRGQGAPGYTF. Written as DNA, the CDR3 is TGTGCCAGCAGCAAAAGGGGACAGGGGGCGCCCGGCTACACCTTC.

V gene TRBV19 combines with J gene TRBJ2-2; D might be TRBD1 (6 bases). Per germline, CDR1 LNHDA and CDR2 SQIVND (reference sequence). The CDR3 spans 14 residues. Trimming pared 8 bases from V and 0 bases from J, leaving 10 bases between. The CDR3 reads CASRTESNTGELFF. The CDR3 bases are TGTGCCAGTCGGACAGAGTCGAACACCGGGGAGCTGTTTTTT.

The chain uses TRBV7-9 and TRBJ2-2; 9 bases line up with TRBD2. The trim removed 4 bases at V and 7 bases at J, leaving 7 bases unmatched. The CDR3 consists of 15 residues. Germline V gene lookup returns CDR1 SEHNR and CDR2 FQNEAQ (reference sequence). The CDR3 bases are TGTGCCAGCAGCTCTAGCGGGGCGTTGGGCGGGGAGCTGTTTTTT. Amino acids: CASSSSGALGGELFF.

This clone appeared a single time. This CDR3 is CASSLPPGESRETQYF. In DNA form, the CDR3 reads TGTGCCAGCAGCTTGCCGCCAGGGGAGTCGAGGGAGACCCAGTACTTC. The rearrangement uses TRBV5-4 and TRBJ2-5; D is perhaps TRBD1 (6 bases). Deletions cut 1 base from V and 5 bases from J, with 18 bases between. The CDR3 runs to 16 residues. Germline values: CDR1 SGHNT, CDR2 YYREEE (reference sequence).

This clone was counted ten times or more. CDR3 amino acids: CASRSADGVTGELFF. DNA for the CDR3: TGTGCCAGCAGGTCTGCGGACGGAGTCACCGGGGAGCTGTTTTTT. The rearrangement uses TRBV4-2 and TRBJ2-2; D is undetermined. The V and J ends lost 6 bases and 4 bases respectively, with 15 bases between them. The CDR3 covers 15 residues. CDR1 LGHNA and CDR2 YNFKEQ come from the germline V gene.

In the case of this clone: A clone one base away is much larger, so this may be a read error. The rearrangement uses TRBV7-9 and TRBJ2-5, with 14 nucleotides matching TRBD2. The CDR3 length is 18 residues. V gave up 7 bases and J gave up 3 bases; unmatched junction bases: 13. Germline CDR1 reads SEHNR; CDR2 reads FQNEAQ (reference sequence). CDR3 loop: CASNHRGAGLAGEETQYF. CDR3 bases: TGTGCCAGCAACCACCGGGGGGCGGGACTAGCGGGAGAAGAGACCCAGTACTTC.